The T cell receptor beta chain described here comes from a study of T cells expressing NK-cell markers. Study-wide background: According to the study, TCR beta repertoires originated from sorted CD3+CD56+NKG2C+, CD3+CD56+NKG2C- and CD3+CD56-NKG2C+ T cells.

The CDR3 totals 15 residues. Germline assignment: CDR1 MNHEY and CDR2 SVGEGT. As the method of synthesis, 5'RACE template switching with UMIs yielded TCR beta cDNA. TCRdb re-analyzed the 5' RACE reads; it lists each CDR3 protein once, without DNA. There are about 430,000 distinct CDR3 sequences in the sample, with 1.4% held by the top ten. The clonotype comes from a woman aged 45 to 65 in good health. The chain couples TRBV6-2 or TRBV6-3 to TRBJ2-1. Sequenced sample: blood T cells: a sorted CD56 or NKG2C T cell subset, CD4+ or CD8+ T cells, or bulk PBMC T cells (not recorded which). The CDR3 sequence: CASTEVLYSYNEQFF.